A single sample gave rise to the 8 T cell receptor beta chains below, sequenced in a study of tissue T cells after allogeneic stem cell transplantation. The method was immunoSEQ multiplex PCR; TCRdb's version includes in-frame clones alone and lacks a portion of them. The sample yields approximately 5,000 clones, roughly 44% seen once. Time point defined: mouse harvest day 14 after allogeneic transplant. Tail vein injection delivered 10^7 T-cell-depleted bone marrow cells and 10^6 splenic CD5+ T cells. Sequencing was performed on gut tissue. These TCRs come from a female BALB/c mouse given C57BL/6 T cells with graft-versus-host disease after an allogeneic hematopoietic cell transplant.

With regard to this clone: Gene names denote mouse genes. The read terminates 1 residue before the CDR3 end, so the remaining end is supplied by the germline J gene. The J gene is TRBJ1-1, the V gene TRBV26; D remains ambiguous. This CDR3 has 13 amino acids. CDR1 and CDR2 from the germline V gene are KGHPV and FQNQEV (reference sequence). V gave up 2 bases and J gave up 3 bases, with 7 bases separating them. CDR3 loop: CASSLQIYTEVFF. Partial CDR3 DNA: TGTGCCAGCAGTCTGCAGATTTACACAGAAGTCTTC. The full variable domain, with the rest looked up from reference TRBV26 and TRBJ1-1, is NSKVIQTPRYLVKGQGQKAKMRCIPEKGHPVVFWYQQNKNNEFKFLINFQNQEVLQQIDMTEKRFSAECPSNSPCSLEIQSSEAGDSALYLCASSLQIYTEVFFGKGTRLTVV.

A note on this clone: The germline and genes are mouse ones. The CDR3 end is not reached by the read, which stops 1 residue before it; the germline J gene fills it in. V and J are TRBV26 and TRBJ1-1; D is unclear. The CDR3 loop spans 12 amino acids. Trimming took off 2 bases at V and 5 bases at J, with 6 bases between the two ends. Germline V gives CDR1 KGHPV, CDR2 FQNQEV (reference sequence). The sequenced CDR3 bases are TGTGCCAGCAGTCTGGGTGGGACAGAAGTCTTC. This translates into CASSLGGTEVF. The full CDR3 protein is CASSLGGTEVFF.

This clone turned up a few times. The germline and genes are mouse ones. The CDR3 end falls 1 residue outside the read, so it is completed with the germline J gene. The V gene is TRBV20, the J gene TRBJ2-7; 7 bases line up with TRBD2. In germline, CDR1 is GFQATS, CDR2 STVNSAI. Unmatched junction bases numbered 2, after V lost 0 bases and J lost 0 bases. The CDR3 sequence is 14 residues long. Incomplete CDR3 DNA: TGTGGTGCTAGGGATGCTGGGGGCTCCTATGAACAGTAC. Residues: CGARDAGGSYEQY. The full CDR3 protein reads CGARDAGGSYEQYF.

A few counts support this clone. The listed genes are named as in mouse. The read ends 1 residue shy of where the CDR3 ends; the end is completed using the germline J gene. The chain joins TRBV1 to TRBJ2-3; D perhaps matches TRBD1 (5 bases). Germline assignment: CDR1 NSQYPW and CDR2 LRSPGD (reference sequence). V was pared by 3 bases and J by 1 base, with 8 bases between. The length of the CDR3 is 14 residues. CDR3 DNA (partial): TGCACCTGCAGTGCCCAGGGAGGTGCAGAAACGCTGTAT. Amino acids: CTCSAQGGAETLY. The full CDR3 is CTCSAQGGAETLYF. Variable domain in full (rest from reference TRBV1 and TRBJ2-3): VTLLEQNPRWRLVPRGQAVNLRCILKNSQYPWMSWYQQDLQKQLQWLFTLRSPGDKEVKSLPGADYLATRVTDTELRLQVANMSQGRTLYCTCSAQGGAETLYFGSGTRLTVL.

By sample fraction, this clone is medium-sized. Gene names follow the mouse nomenclature. The read stops 1 residue short of the end of the CDR3; the missing end is completed from the germline J gene. The genes are TRBV26 and TRBJ1-1, with D uncertain. Germline CDR1 is KGHPV and CDR2 is FQNQEV (reference sequence). V was cut by 3 bases and J by 3 bases, with 8 bases left in between. The CDR3 loop spans 13 amino acids. CDR3 in amino acids: CASSLGRDTEVFF. The CDR3 DNA, read in part, is TGTGCCAGCAGTCTAGGGCGGGACACAGAAGTCTTC.

Note on this clone: Germline and genes: mouse. The read ends 1 residue early relative to the CDR3; the germline J gene fills the gap. The V call is TRBV23, the J call TRBJ2-5; TRBD1, the table's D call, lacks a check against the DNA. CDR1 and CDR2 (germline): KGHTA, FQNQQP. This CDR3 is 13 amino acids long. CDR3 sequence reads: CSSSQVRQDTQYF. CDR3 DNA (partial): TGCTCCAGCAGTCAAGTCAGACAAGACACCCAGTAC.

Notes on this clone: The gene names given are mouse names. The CDR3 end is not reached by the read, which stops 1 residue before it; the germline J gene fills it in. The V gene is TRBV3, the J gene TRBJ1-1; D is unclear. The V gene lost 7 bases and the J gene lost 0 bases, with 6 bases spanning the gap. The CDR3 length is 12 residues. CDR1 and CDR2 (germline): SNHLY, FYNGKV (reference sequence). The CDR3 loop reads CASNIANTEVFF. The sequenced CDR3 bases are TGTGCCAGCAACATTGCAAACACAGAAGTCTTC.

Concerning this clone: Genes and germline come from the mouse. The read finishes 1 residue shy of the CDR3 end, and the germline J gene is used to complete it. The rearrangement links TRBV1 to TRBJ2-3; D gene uncertain. The ends were cut back, 2 bases at V and 0 bases at J, with 3 bases in the middle. Germline V CDR1 and CDR2: NSQYPW, LRSPGD (reference sequence). CDR3 length equals 13 residues. This CDR3 is CTCSAKSAETLYF. The CDR3 DNA, read in part, is TGCACCTGCAGTGCAAAAAGTGCAGAAACGCTGTAT.